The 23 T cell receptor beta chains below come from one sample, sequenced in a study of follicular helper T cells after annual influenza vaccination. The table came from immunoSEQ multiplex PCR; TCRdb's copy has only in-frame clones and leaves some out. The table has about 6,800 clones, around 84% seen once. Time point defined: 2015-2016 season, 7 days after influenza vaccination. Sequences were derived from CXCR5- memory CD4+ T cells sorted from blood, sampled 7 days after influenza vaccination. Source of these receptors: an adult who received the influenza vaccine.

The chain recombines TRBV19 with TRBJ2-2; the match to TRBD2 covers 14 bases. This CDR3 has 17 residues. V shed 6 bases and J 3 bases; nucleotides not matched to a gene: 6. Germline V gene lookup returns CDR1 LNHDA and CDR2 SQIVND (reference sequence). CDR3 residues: CASRSGTSGGHTGELFF. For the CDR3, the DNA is TGTGCCAGTAGGTCCGGGACTAGCGGGGGTCACACCGGGGAGCTGTTTTTT.

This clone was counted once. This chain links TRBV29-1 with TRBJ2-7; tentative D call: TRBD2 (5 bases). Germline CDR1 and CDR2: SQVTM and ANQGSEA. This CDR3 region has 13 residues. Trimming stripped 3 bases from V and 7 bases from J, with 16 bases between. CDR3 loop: CSVEGYTSGEQYF. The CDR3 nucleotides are TGCAGCGTTGAGGGCTATACCTCGGGGGAGCAGTACTTC.

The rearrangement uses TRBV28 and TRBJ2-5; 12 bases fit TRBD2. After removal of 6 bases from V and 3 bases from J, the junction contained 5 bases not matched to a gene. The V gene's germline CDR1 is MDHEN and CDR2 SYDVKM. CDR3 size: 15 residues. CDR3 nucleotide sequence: TGTGCCAGCAGACCCTGGACTAGCGGGAAAGAGACCCAGTACTTC. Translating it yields CASRPWTSGKETQYF.

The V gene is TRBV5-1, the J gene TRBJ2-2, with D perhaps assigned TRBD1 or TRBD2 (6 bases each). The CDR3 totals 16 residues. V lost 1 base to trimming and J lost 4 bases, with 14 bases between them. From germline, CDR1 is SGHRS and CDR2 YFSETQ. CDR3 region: CASSLLGGPSTGELFF. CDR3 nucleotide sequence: TGCGCCAGCAGCTTGCTTGGGGGGCCCTCCACCGGGGAGCTGTTTTTT. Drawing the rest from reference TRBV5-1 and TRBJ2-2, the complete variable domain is KAGVTQTPRYLIKTRGQQVTLSCSPISGHRSVSWYQQTPGQGLQFLFEYFSETQRNKGNFPGRFSGRQFSNSRSEMNVSTLELGDSALYLCASSLLGGPSTGELFFGEGSRLTVL.

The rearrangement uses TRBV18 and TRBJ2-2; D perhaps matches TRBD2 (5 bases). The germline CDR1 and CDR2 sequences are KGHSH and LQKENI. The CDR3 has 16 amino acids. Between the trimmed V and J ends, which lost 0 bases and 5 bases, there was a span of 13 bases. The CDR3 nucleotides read TGTGCCAGCTCACCACCGTCTGGAGGCCCTACCGGGGAGCTGTTTTTT. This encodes CASSPPSGGPTGELFF.

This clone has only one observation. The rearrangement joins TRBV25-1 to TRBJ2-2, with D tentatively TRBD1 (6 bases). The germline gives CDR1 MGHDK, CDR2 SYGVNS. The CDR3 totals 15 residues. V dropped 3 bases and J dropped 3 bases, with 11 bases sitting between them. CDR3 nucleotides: TGTGCCAGCAGTGACCTAAGGACAGACACCGGGGAGCTGTTTTTT. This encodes CASSDLRTDTGELFF.

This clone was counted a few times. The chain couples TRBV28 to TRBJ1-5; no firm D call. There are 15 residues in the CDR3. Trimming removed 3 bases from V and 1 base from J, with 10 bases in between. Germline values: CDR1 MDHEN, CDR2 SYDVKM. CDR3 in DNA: TGTGCCAGCAGTTTGAGGCCGGGGAGCAATCAGCCCCAGCATTTT. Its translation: CASSLRPGSNQPQHF.

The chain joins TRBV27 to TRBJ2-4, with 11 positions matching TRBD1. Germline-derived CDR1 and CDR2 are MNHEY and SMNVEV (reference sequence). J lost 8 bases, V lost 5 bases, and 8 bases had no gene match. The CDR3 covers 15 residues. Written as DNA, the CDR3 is TGTGCCAGCAGTCGGACAGGGGGCACGGGGGACATTCAGTACTTC. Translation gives CASSRTGGTGDIQYF.

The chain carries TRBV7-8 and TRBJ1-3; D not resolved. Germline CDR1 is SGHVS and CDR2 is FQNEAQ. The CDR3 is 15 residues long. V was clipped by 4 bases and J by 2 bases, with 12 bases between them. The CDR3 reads CASSSQPAAGNTIYF. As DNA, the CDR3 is TGTGCCAGCAGCTCCCAGCCAGCCGCTGGAAACACCATATATTTT.

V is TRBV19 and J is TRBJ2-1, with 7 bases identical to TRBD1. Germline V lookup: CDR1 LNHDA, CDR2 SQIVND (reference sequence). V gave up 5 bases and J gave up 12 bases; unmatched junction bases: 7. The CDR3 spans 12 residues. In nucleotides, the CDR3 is TGTGCCAGTAGTCTCGACAGGGTTGGGCAGTTCTTC. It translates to CASSLDRVGQFF.

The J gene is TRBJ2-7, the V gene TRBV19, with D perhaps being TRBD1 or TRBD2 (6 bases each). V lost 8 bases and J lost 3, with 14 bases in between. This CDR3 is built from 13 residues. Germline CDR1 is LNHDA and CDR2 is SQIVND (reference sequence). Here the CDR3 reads CASGAQGGYEQYF. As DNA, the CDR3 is TGTGCCAGTGGGGCACAGGGAGGCTACGAGCAGTACTTC.

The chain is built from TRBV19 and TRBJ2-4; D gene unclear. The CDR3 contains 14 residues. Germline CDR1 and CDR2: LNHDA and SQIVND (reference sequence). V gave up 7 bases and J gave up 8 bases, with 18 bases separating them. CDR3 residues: CASTRSYGLDIQYF. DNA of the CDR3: TGTGCCAGTACCCGAAGTTACGGCCTGGACATTCAGTACTTC. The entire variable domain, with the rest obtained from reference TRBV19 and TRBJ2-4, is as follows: DGGITQSPKYLFRKEGQNVTLSCEQNLNHDAMYWYRQDPGQGLRLIYYSQIVNDFQKGDIAEGYSVSREKKESFPLTVTSAQKNPTAFYLCASTRSYGLDIQYFGAGTRLSVL.

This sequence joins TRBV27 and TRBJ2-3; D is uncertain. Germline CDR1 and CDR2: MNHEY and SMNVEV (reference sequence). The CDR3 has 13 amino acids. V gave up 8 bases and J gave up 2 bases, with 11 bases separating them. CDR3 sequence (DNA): TGTGCCAGCCGCTTAAGGACCACAGATACGCAGTATTTT. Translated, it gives CASRLRTTDTQYF.

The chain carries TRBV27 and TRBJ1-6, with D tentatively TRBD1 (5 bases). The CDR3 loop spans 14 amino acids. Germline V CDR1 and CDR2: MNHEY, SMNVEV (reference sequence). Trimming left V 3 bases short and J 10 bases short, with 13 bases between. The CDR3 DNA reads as TGTGCCAGCAGTTTCTGGGGGGGAAGCTCACCCCTCCACTTT. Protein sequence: CASSFWGGSSPLHF.

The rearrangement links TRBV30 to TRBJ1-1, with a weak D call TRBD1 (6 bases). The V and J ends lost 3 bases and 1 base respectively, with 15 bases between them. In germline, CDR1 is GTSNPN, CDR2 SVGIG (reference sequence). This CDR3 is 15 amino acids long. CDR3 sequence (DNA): TGTGCCTGGAGCCCGGAGGGACACCGGAACACTGAAGCTTTCTTT. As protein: CAWSPEGHRNTEAFF.

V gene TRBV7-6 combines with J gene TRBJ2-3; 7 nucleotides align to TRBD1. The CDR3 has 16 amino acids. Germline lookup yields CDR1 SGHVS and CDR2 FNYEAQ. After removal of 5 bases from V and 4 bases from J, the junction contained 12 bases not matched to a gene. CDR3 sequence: CASSQNPNTGADTQYF. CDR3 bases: TGTGCCAGCAGCCAAAACCCAAATACAGGGGCAGATACGCAGTATTTT.

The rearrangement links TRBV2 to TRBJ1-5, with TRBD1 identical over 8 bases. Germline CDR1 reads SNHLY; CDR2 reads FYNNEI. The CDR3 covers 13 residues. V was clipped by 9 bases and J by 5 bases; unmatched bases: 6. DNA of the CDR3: TGTGCCAGAGGACAGGGCGGCGATCAGCCCCAGCATTTT. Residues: CARGQGGDQPQHF.

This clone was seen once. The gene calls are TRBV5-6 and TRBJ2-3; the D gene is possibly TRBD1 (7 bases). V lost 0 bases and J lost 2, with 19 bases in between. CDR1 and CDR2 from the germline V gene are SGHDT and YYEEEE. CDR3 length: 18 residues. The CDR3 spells CASSLDRGGTLLTDTQYF. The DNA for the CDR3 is TGTGCCAGCAGCTTGGACAGGGGAGGTACCCTTCTCACAGATACGCAGTATTTT.

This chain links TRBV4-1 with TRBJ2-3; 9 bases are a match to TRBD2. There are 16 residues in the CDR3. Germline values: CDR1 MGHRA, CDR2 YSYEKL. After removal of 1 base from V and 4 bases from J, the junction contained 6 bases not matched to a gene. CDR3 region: CASSQGLRGGADTQYF. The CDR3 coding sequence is TGCGCCAGCAGCCAAGGTCTGCGGGGGGGGGCAGATACGCAGTATTTT.

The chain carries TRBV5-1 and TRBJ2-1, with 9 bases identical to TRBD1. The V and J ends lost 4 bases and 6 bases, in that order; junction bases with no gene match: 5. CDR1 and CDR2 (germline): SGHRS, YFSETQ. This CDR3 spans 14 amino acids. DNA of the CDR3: TGCGCCAGCAGCAGGGACAGGGTCGGCAATGAGCAGTTCTTC. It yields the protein CASSRDRVGNEQFF. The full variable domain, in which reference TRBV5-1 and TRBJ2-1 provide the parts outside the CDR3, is KAGVTQTPRYLIKTRGQQVTLSCSPISGHRSVSWYQQTPGQGLQFLFEYFSETQRNKGNFPGRFSGRQFSNSRSEMNVSTLELGDSALYLCASSRDRVGNEQFFGPGTRLTVL.

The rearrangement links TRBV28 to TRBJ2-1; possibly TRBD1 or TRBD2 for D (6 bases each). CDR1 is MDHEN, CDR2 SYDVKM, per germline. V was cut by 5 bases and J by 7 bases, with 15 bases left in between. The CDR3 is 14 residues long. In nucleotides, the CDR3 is TGTGCCAGCAGTCCTACGGGGGCGGGAAATGAGCAGTTCTTC. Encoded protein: CASSPTGAGNEQFF.

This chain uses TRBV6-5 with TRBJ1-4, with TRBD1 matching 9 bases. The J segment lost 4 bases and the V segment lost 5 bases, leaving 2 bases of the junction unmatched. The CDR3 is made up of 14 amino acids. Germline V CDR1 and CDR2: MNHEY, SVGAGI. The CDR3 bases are TGTGCCAGCAGTCGGACAGGGGTTAATGAAAAACTGTTTTTT. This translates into CASSRTGVNEKLFF.

In DNA form, the CDR3 reads TGTGCCAGCAGTCGAGGACCGTCCTATGGCTACACCTTC. This gives the protein CASSRGPSYGYTF. V usage is TRBV6-5 and J usage is TRBJ1-2; D gene ambiguous. Germline V gene lookup returns CDR1 MNHEY and CDR2 SVGAGI. The CDR3 length is 13 residues. V dropped 5 bases and J dropped 4 bases, with 11 bases sitting between them.